This T cell receptor beta chain was documented in a study of beta chain features in type 1 diabetes. Trimming took off 0 bases at V and 2 bases at J, with 13 bases between the two ends. Per the germline V gene, CDR1 is LGHNA and CDR2 is YNFKEQ. The CDR3 is 16 residues long. Reverse transcription of all isolated RNA meant that expressed TCRB transcripts were sequenced. The table came from immunoSEQ multiplex PCR; TCRdb's copy has only in-frame clones and leaves some out. In the table there are hundreds of thousands of clones, about an eighth of which are singletons. Every donor provided one heparinised blood draw, which averaged approximately 120 mL. Notes on the study in general: People with Type 1 diabetes carried modestly yet significantly shorter TCRB CDR3s in all four CD4+ subsets. These data did not resolve whether HLA type affects TCRB rearrangement.

Comment on this clone: Its antigen is currently unknown.

The rearrangement links TRBV4-2 to TRBJ1-2; D unresolved. The TCR sequence derives from a man between 18 and 35 years old with type 1 diabetes. Specimen: naive CD4+ T cells from blood. CDR3 loop: CASSQEEAGRNYGYTF. The CDR3 nucleotides are TGTGCCAGCAGCCAAGAGGAAGCGGGGAGAAACTATGGCTACACCTTC.